This is a list of T cell receptor beta chains from one sample in a study of T cell responses to AZD1222 COVID-19 vaccine. The data were produced by immunoSEQ multiplex PCR, yet TCRdb's version contains in-frame clones alone and is incomplete. This sample has under 150,000 clones, with almost 90% found just once. This sample comprised peripheral blood, obtained 28 days after the second AZD1222 dose. These receptors all come from an adult who received the AZD1222 COVID-19 vaccine. Both conserved end residues are part of each CDR3. Fields, in order: CDR3 length, J gene, clone size, D gene, V gene, CDR3 DNA, CDR3 protein. A D gene is named only where the DNA matches it firmly. Rows give clone size only sometimes, using once, few, many, or a class for an expanded clone.

>13|TRBJ2-7|NA|NA|TRBV6-6
TGTGCCAGCAGATTGGACCCAGCCTACGAGCAGTACTTC
CASRLDPAYEQYF
>18|TRBJ1-4|NA|TRBD1|TRBV28
TGTGCCAGCAGTTTATTGGGGACAGGGGCAGTTCAGCGGGAAAAACTGTTTTTT
CASSLLGTGAVQREKLFF
>15|TRBJ1-3|NA|NA|TRBV19
TGTGCCACCCGAAGGGGCACCAACTCTGGAAACACCATATATTTT
CATRRGTNSGNTIYF
>13|TRBJ1-2|NA|NA|TRBV12-3/TRBV12-4
TGTGCCAGCACTATGGGCAGGAACTATGGCTACACCTTC
CASTMGRNYGYTF
>14|TRBJ2-7|NA|NA|TRBV19
TGTGCCAGCAACTCGGGGGACAGAGCTACGACTCAGTACTTC
CASNSGDRATTQYF
>15|TRBJ1-5|NA|NA|TRBV19
TGTGCCAGTAAGAGATCTGGGGTCGGCAATCAGCCCCAGCATTTT
CASKRSGVGNQPQHF
>15|TRBJ1-2|few|TRBD1|TRBV28
TGTGCCAGCAGTTCACGGGACAGAAGAGCCTATGGCTACACCTTC
CASSSRDRRAYGYTF
>12|TRBJ2-1|NA|NA|TRBV10-3
TGTGCCATCAGTCCCAGGGCCTATGAGCAGTTCTTC
CAISPRAYEQFF
>14|TRBJ2-5|NA|NA|TRBV3-1/TRBV3-2
TGTGCCAGCAGCCAAGAAGGGGGGACCGTGACCCAGTACTTC
CASSQEGGTVTQYF
>14|TRBJ2-2|NA|NA|TRBV5-6
TGTGCCAGCAGCTTGGGGGGTAGTCCCTGGGAGCTGTTTTTT
CASSLGGSPWELFF
>13|TRBJ2-5|NA|NA|TRBV6-6
TGTGCCAGCAGTCGTGACAGGCAAGAGACCCAGTACTTC
CASSRDRQETQYF
>14|TRBJ2-7|NA|NA|TRBV4-3
TGCGCCAGCAGCCAAGGGGCTAGCTACTACGAGCAGTACTTC
CASSQGASYYEQYF
>13|TRBJ1-4|NA|NA|TRBV30
TGTGCCTGGAACTTGGACAGAAATGAAAAACTGTTTTTT
CAWNLDRNEKLFF
>15|TRBJ1-6|NA|NA|TRBV4-1
TGCGCCAGCAGCCAAGGCGCCCCTGATAATTCACCCCTCCACTTT
CASSQGAPDNSPLHF
>15|TRBJ2-7|NA|NA|TRBV6-5
TGTGCCAGCAGCTTACTCAGGGACAACTCCTACGAGCAGTACTTC
CASSLLRDNSYEQYF
>16|TRBJ2-5|NA|TRBD1|TRBV9
TGTGCCAGCAGCGTACCCCCGACAGGGGGATTGAAGACCCAGTACTTC
CASSVPPTGGLKTQYF
>14|TRBJ1-2|NA|NA|TRBV5-1
TGCGCCAGCAGCTTGGCCCGGCAGCTGGAGGGCTACACCTTC
CASSLARQLEGYTF
>15|TRBJ1-1|NA|NA|TRBV6-5
TGTGCCAGCAGTTACTCCCTGACACGGAACACTGAAGCTTTCTTT
CASSYSLTRNTEAFF
>11|TRBJ2-2|NA|NA|TRBV19
TGTGCCAGTACTTACACCGGGGAGCTGTTTTTT
CASTYTGELFF
>16|TRBJ1-5|NA|NA|TRBV6-1
TGTGCCAGCAGTGATTGGGACACCCCTAGCAATCAGCCCCAGCATTTT
CASSDWDTPSNQPQHF
>13|TRBJ2-7|NA|NA|TRBV29-1
TGCAGCGTTGATGACGGCAGCTCCTACGAGCAGTACTTC
CSVDDGSSYEQYF
>13|TRBJ2-5|NA|NA|TRBV5-1
TGCGCCAGCAGCTTGGGTGTAGGAGAGACCCAGTACTTC
CASSLGVGETQYF
>14|TRBJ1-6|once|NA|TRBV5-1
TGCGCCAGCAGCTTGAGGGGTCAGGACTCACCCCTCCACTTT
CASSLRGQDSPLHF
>16|TRBJ2-6|NA|TRBD1|TRBV6-5
TGTGCCAGCAGTTCCGGGGACAGCTCTGGGGCCAACGTCCTGACTTTC
CASSSGDSSGANVLTF
>16|TRBJ1-4|NA|TRBD1|TRBV4-3
TGCGCCAGCAGCCAAGATTCGGGACAGAAAAATGAAAAACTGTTTTTT
CASSQDSGQKNEKLFF
>16|TRBJ1-2|NA|NA|TRBV21-1
TGTGCCAGCAGCATCCGTTGGGTTCCAGTCAACTATGGCTACACCTTC
CASSIRWVPVNYGYTF
>14|TRBJ2-7|NA|NA|TRBV13
TGTGCCAGCAGCCCACCGGGCCCCTCCTACGAGCAGTACTTC
CASSPPGPSYEQYF
>15|TRBJ1-6|NA|TRBD1|TRBV15
TGTGCCACCAGCATTGACAGACAGGGTTTTTCACCCCTCCACTTT
CATSIDRQGFSPLHF
>16|TRBJ1-4|once|TRBD1|TRBV18
TGTGCCAGCTCACCAATTAAGGGACAGGGGGCGGAAAAACTGTTTTTT
CASSPIKGQGAEKLFF
>14|TRBJ2-7|NA|NA|TRBV10-1
TGCGCCAGCAGTGAGTTACGGAGCGAGGCCGAGCAGTACTTC
CASSELRSEAEQYF
>15|TRBJ2-7|NA|TRBD2|TRBV10-3
TGTGCCATCACCCCGAGCGGTAGCGGGAGATACGAGCAGTACTTC
CAITPSGSGRYEQYF
>15|TRBJ1-2|NA|NA|TRBV30
TGTGCCTGGAGTAACCACAGGGCGATAAACTATGGCTACACCTTC
CAWSNHRAINYGYTF
>15|TRBJ2-5|NA|TRBD1|TRBV4-3
TGCGCCAGCAGCCAAGGGGCACAGGGGACGGAGACCCAGTACTTC
CASSQGAQGTETQYF
>13|TRBJ2-1|NA|NA|TRBV6-5
TGTGCCAGCTACAGGGTTGGGTCGGATGAGCAGTTCTTC
CASYRVGSDEQFF
>16|TRBJ1-5|NA|NA|TRBV30
TGTGCCTGGAGTGTATCTCCGCGGTATAGCAATCAGCCCCAGCATTTT
CAWSVSPRYSNQPQHF
>15|TRBJ2-2|NA|NA|TRBV9
TGTGCCAGCAGCGTAACGGGGGGCCCCGCCGGGGAGCTGTTTTTT
CASSVTGGPAGELFF
>12|TRBJ2-2|NA|TRBD2|TRBV6-5
TGTGCCAGCAGGGGTAGCGGGAGAGAGCTGTTTTTT
CASRGSGRELFF
>15|TRBJ2-1|NA|TRBD1|TRBV5-1
TGCGCCAGCAGCTACACGACAGGGCCAAACAATGAGCAGTTCTTC
CASSYTTGPNNEQFF
>11|TRBJ1-1|NA|NA|TRBV12-3/TRBV12-4
TGTGCCAGCAGTTTGCCGGGCGAAGCTTTCTTT
CASSLPGEAFF
>15|TRBJ1-3|once|TRBD1|TRBV6-6
TGTGCCAGCAGTGGGACAGGCATCTCTGGAAACACCATATATTTT
CASSGTGISGNTIYF
>14|TRBJ1-1|NA|TRBD1|TRBV13
TGTGCCAGCAGCTCTAGGGACAGGGACACTGAAGCTTTCTTT
CASSSRDRDTEAFF
>14|TRBJ2-1|NA|NA|TRBV24-1
TGTGCCACCAGTTCAGGGCCCTACTACAATGAGCAGTTCTTC
CATSSGPYYNEQFF
>11|TRBJ1-1|once|NA|TRBV19
TGTGCCAGTAGTACGACCGGCGAAGCTTTCTTT
CASSTTGEAFF
>14|TRBJ2-2|NA|NA|TRBV10-3
TGTGCCATCAGTGACCGCGAGGGAGCGCGAGAGCTGTTTTTT
CAISDREGARELFF
>16|TRBJ1-2|NA|NA|TRBV5-6
TGTGCCAGCAGCTTAAAAACCTCGGACAGAAACTATGGCTACACCTTC
CASSLKTSDRNYGYTF
>14|TRBJ1-6|NA|NA|TRBV6-5
TGTGCCAGCAGCAAACGGGAAAGGGGTTCACCCCTCCACTTT
CASSKRERGSPLHF
>17|TRBJ2-1|NA|TRBD2|TRBV3-1/TRBV3-2
TGTGCCAGCAGCCAAGATGGGGGGGTTGGGGATAACAATGAGCAGTTCTTC
CASSQDGGVGDNNEQFF
>14|TRBJ1-2|NA|NA|TRBV18
TGTGCCAGCTCACCGCAGACAGATATCTATGGCTACACCTTC
CASSPQTDIYGYTF
>13|TRBJ1-1|NA|TRBD1|TRBV18
TGTGCCAGCTCCGTCGGGACAGGCACTGAAGCTTTCTTT
CASSVGTGTEAFF
>13|TRBJ1-3|once|NA|TRBV28
TGTGCCAGCAGTCGGGTTCCTGGAAACACCATATATTTT
CASSRVPGNTIYF
>10|TRBJ1-2|NA|NA|TRBV5-3
TGTGCCAGAAGCTCAGGTGGCTACACCTTC
CARSSGGYTF
>15|TRBJ2-1|NA|TRBD1|TRBV2
TGTGCCAGCACGGCGGGACAGGGGTACTACAATGAGCAGTTCTTC
CASTAGQGYYNEQFF